The clone carrying this T cell receptor (beta chain) came up a few times. This sample stems from a study of cytomegalovirus exposure and HLA in healthy donors. V was clipped by 6 bases and J by 9 bases, with 11 bases between them. The CDR3 extends over 11 amino acids. Germline loops: CDR1 SNHLY, CDR2 FYNNEI. Some clones are missing from TCRdb's copy, which holds only in-frame ones; the method was immunoSEQ multiplex PCR. Of about 88,000 clones detected, approximately 88% appear once; the ten largest clones hold roughly an eighth. This receptor was taken from a young woman in good health and CMV-seropositive. The rearrangement links TRBV2 to TRBJ2-5; D is uncertain. Sequencing was carried out using PBMCs. The CDR3 is CASSGIAAQYF. CDR3 in DNA: TGTGCCAGCAGCGGTATTGCGGCCCAGTACTTC.